Below, one TCR beta chain is given with its context. This CDR3 contains 20 residues. The V gene lost 4 bases and the J gene lost 2 bases, with 27 bases spanning the gap. Germline assignment: CDR1 KGHDR and CDR2 SFDVKD. Using its own MiXCR run on the PCR reads, TCRdb lists one record per CDR3 protein. The repertoire consists of about half a million distinct CDR3 sequences, with roughly 26% occurring once and the leading ten covering around 0.79%. The sample belongs to a study of molecular identifiers for immune sequencing clone quantification. Libraries used roughly 18,000 to 1,000,000 sorted naive CD8 T cells and 10%, 30% or 50% RNA input. Sorting selected naive CD8 T cells with a CD8+CD4-CCR7+CD45RA+ phenotype.

The receptor was derived from a human donor in good health. Some libraries in this study had Jurkat cell RNA spiked in. The rearrangement joins TRBV24-1 to TRBJ2-3, with D possibly being TRBD1 (5 bases). Sample: naive CD8+ T cells from blood, with Jurkat cell RNA spiked in. Subset described: FACS-sorted CD8+CD4-CCR7+CD45RA+ naive T cells. Here the CDR3 reads CATSEGPTGKAFIITDTQYF. CDR3 nucleotides: TGTGCCACCAGTGAGGGGCCGACCGGAAAGGCTTTCATAATCACAGATACGCAGTATTTT.